The 9 T cell receptor beta chains presented below share a single source sample, sequenced in a study of OX40 agonist ivuxolimab in advanced cancers. The method was immunoSEQ multiplex PCR; TCRdb's version includes in-frame clones alone and lacks a portion of them. The sample contains 45,000 to 60,000 clones, about four fifths of which appear only once. The sample was CD4+ or CD8+ T cells sorted from blood, taken in a trial of the OX40 agonist ivuxolimab. These receptors were obtained from an adult with an advanced solid tumor such as melanoma, head and neck, liver or kidney cancer.

The V gene is TRBV6-6, the J gene TRBJ2-7, with TRBD1 matching 8 bases. Per germline, CDR1 MNHNY and CDR2 SVGAGI (reference sequence). The CDR3 runs to 12 residues. After removal of 6 bases from V and 13 bases from J, the junction contained 11 bases not matched to a gene. The CDR3 nucleotides read TGTGCCAGCAGGGAAAGGACAGGGCGCCTTTACTTC. It translates to CASRERTGRLYF.

The chain joins TRBV6-1 to TRBJ1-3; D gene unclear. Germline CDR1 and CDR2: MNHNS and SASEGT. V lost 6 bases and J 2 bases, leaving 8 bases between the germline ends. The CDR3 is made up of 13 amino acids. The DNA of the CDR3 is TGTGCCAGCAGGGGAGGTGCTGGAAACACCATATATTTT. Translation: CASRGGAGNTIYF.

The chain uses TRBV19 and TRBJ2-6; D remains unclear. CDR1 and CDR2 from the germline V gene are LNHDA and SQIVND (reference sequence). The CDR3 runs 15 residues. Trimming removed 1 base from V and 0 bases from J, with 4 bases in between. The CDR3 bases are TGTGCCAGTAGTATAGCTGGCTCTGGGGCCAACGTCCTGACTTTC. Protein product: CASSIAGSGANVLTF.

The chain recombines TRBV7-9 with TRBJ2-5; 8 nucleotides match TRBD2. V gave up 5 bases and J gave up 0 bases; unmatched junction bases: 11. Germline lookup yields CDR1 SEHNR and CDR2 FQNEAQ (reference sequence). The CDR3 is 17 residues long. CDR3 residues: CASSQDGKREYQETQYF. As DNA, the CDR3 is TGTGCCAGCAGCCAAGATGGTAAGCGGGAGTACCAAGAGACCCAGTACTTC. Full variable domain (rest looked up from reference TRBV7-9 and TRBJ2-5): DTGVSQNPRHKITKRGQNVTFRCDPISEHNRLYWYRQTLGQGPEFLTYFQNEAQLEKSRLLSDRFSAERPKGSFSTLEIQRTEQGDSAMYLCASSQDGKREYQETQYFGPGTRLLVL.

The rearrangement links TRBV6-6 to TRBJ1-2; a weak D match, TRBD1 (6 bases). Trimming cost V 4 bases and J 2 bases, with 11 bases left between them. Germline CDR1 and CDR2: MNHNY and SVGAGI (reference sequence). This CDR3 contains 14 residues. CDR3 amino acids: CASSSGTKNYGYTF. The CDR3 nucleotides read TGTGCCAGCAGTTCCGGGACAAAAAACTATGGCTACACCTTC.

The chain couples TRBV6-5 to TRBJ2-5; 13 bases match TRBD2. Germline V CDR1 and CDR2: MNHEY, SVGAGI. The CDR3 is 15 amino acids. Trimming removed 7 bases from V and 9 bases from J; junction bases left unmatched: 11. CDR3 nucleotide sequence: TGTGCCAGCACCCCGGGACTAGCGGGGCAAGGGGCCCAGTACTTC. It encodes CASTPGLAGQGAQYF.

The CDR3 DNA is TGCGCCAGCAGCTCGACAGGAATCACCGGGGAGCTGTTTTTT. Translation gives CASSSTGITGELFF. The chain has TRBV5-1 and TRBJ2-2; D possibly corresponds to TRBD1 (6 bases). The V gene lost 3 bases and the J gene lost 4 bases, with 10 bases spanning the gap. The CDR3 runs to 14 residues. CDR1 is SGHRS and CDR2 is YFSETQ in the germline V gene. Full variable domain (missing parts from reference TRBV5-1 and TRBJ2-2): KAGVTQTPRYLIKTRGQQVTLSCSPISGHRSVSWYQQTPGQGLQFLFEYFSETQRNKGNFPGRFSGRQFSNSRSEMNVSTLELGDSALYLCASSSTGITGELFFGEGSRLTVL.

The rearrangement joins TRBV12-5 to TRBJ1-1; D ambiguous. Germline V gives CDR1 LGHNT, CDR2 FRNRAP. V lost 2 bases and J 5 bases, leaving 6 bases between the germline ends. CDR3 length equals 12 residues. Written as DNA, the CDR3 is TGTGCTAGTGGTTTGCTTAGTACTGAAGCTTTCTTT. This gives the protein CASGLLSTEAFF. The whole variable domain, filled in from reference TRBV12-5 and TRBJ1-1, reads DARVTQTPRHKVTEMGQEVTMRCQPILGHNTVFWYRQTMMQGLELLAYFRNRAPLDDSGMPKDRFSAEMPDATLATLKIQPSEPRDSAVYFCASGLLSTEAFFGQGTRLTVV.

Within the sample, this clone is medium-sized. The chain is built from TRBV19 and TRBJ1-5; 8 bases are shared with TRBD1. Trimming cost V 5 bases and J 5 bases; bases outside gene matches: 8. CDR1 and CDR2 (germline): LNHDA, SQIVND (reference sequence). There are 15 residues in the CDR3. CDR3 loop: CASSSRGRRDQPQHF. In DNA, the CDR3 is TGTGCCAGTAGTTCCAGGGGGCGCCGGGATCAGCCCCAGCATTTT.